A selection of T cell receptor beta chains follows, all from one sample in a study of shared clonotypes between healthy human individuals. Measured with immunoSEQ multiplex PCR; TCRdb has only the in-frame clones, and not every one. Here the sample spans 2 million to 2.5 million clones, just under 95% being singletons. Material for sequencing was naive CD4+ T cells from PBMCs. The receptors originated from a young man in good health. Some clones in this sample may be carry-over from other donors' samples. The CDR3 runs from the conserved cysteine through the conserved F or W. A D gene is named only where the DNA matches it firmly. Some rows mark clone size as missing; the rest say once, few, many or name a class of expanded clone.

d_call	cdr3_length	j_call	clone_size	v_call	cdr3_nt	cdr3_aa
TRBD1	14	TRBJ2-7	-	TRBV11-2	TGTGCCAGCAGCTCGACAGGGCTCACCTACGAGCAGTACTTC	CASSSTGLTYEQYF
TRBD1	16	TRBJ2-3	once	TRBV5-1	TGCGCCAGCAGCTCCTCGGGACAGGGGGCCACAGATACGCAGTATTTT	CASSSSGQGATDTQYF
-	12	TRBJ1-1	-	TRBV18	TGTGCCAGCTCACAACCGGGGGCTGAAGCTTTCTTT	CASSQPGAEAFF
-	14	TRBJ2-7	-	TRBV29-1	TGCAGCGCCAGCCCGGGACGGGCCGGGTACGAGCAGTACTTC	CSASPGRAGYEQYF
TRBD2	15	TRBJ2-1	-	TRBV2	TGTGCCAGCAGTGAAGGGGGACTAGCGGGCAATGAGCAGTTCTTC	CASSEGGLAGNEQFF
-	17	TRBJ2-2	-	TRBV7-3	TGTGCCAGCAGCCCCATCGTTGGGCCCCGACGGGGCGGGGAGCTGTTTTTT	CASSPIVGPRRGGELFF
-	13	TRBJ2-7	-	TRBV19	TGTGCCAGTTCCACCCAGGGGAGTGGCGAGCAGTACTTC	CASSTQGSGEQYF
TRBD1	15	TRBJ1-1	-	TRBV5-1	TGCGCCAGCAGCTTGGAAGGACAGGGGGTCACTGAAGCTTTCTTT	CASSLEGQGVTEAFF
TRBD2	16	TRBJ2-3	-	TRBV5-1	TGCGCCAGCAGCTTGGAACTAGCGGGATACACAGATACGCAGTATTTT	CASSLELAGYTDTQYF
TRBD1	14	TRBJ1-2	-	TRBV28	TGTGCCAGCAGTTTAGTGGACAGGGTTGGGGGCTACACCTTC	CASSLVDRVGGYTF
-	12	TRBJ1-1	-	TRBV5-1	TGCGCCAGCAGCTTAAAGGGGGCTGAAGCTTTCTTT	CASSLKGAEAFF
TRBD2	15	TRBJ2-5	-	TRBV14	TGTGCCAGCAGCCAAGGCCTAGCGGGAGGTGAGACCCAGTACTTC	CASSQGLAGGETQYF
TRBD2	16	TRBJ2-7	-	TRBV6-6	TGTGCCAGCAGTTACTCGAGAGTAGCGGGAGCCTACGAGCAGTACTTC	CASSYSRVAGAYEQYF
TRBD2	11	TRBJ2-1	-	TRBV29-1	TGCAGCGTGGTAGGTATAGCGGGACAGTTCTTC	CSVVGIAGQFF
-	15	TRBJ2-3	-	TRBV5-4	TGTGCCAGCAGCCATCGGACCCCCGGCACAGATACGCAGTATTTT	CASSHRTPGTDTQYF
-	15	TRBJ2-7	-	TRBV4-3	TGCGCCAGCAGCCAAGTAAACAGGGAGGGATACGAGCAGTACTTC	CASSQVNREGYEQYF
TRBD1	17	TRBJ2-2	-	TRBV18	TGTGCCAGCTCACCTTTACCGGGACAGAGGAACACCGGGGAGCTGTTTTTT	CASSPLPGQRNTGELFF
-	16	TRBJ1-4	-	TRBV18	TGTGCCAGCTCACCTGAGGTCGGTTCAACTAATGAAAAACTGTTTTTT	CASSPEVGSTNEKLFF
-	12	TRBJ2-6	-	TRBV29-1	TGCAGCGCAGGCTCTGGGGCCAACGTCCTGACTTTC	CSAGSGANVLTF
-	13	TRBJ2-1	-	TRBV14	TGTGCCAGCAGCCAAGAGAACGGATACGAGCAGTTCTTC	CASSQENGYEQFF
TRBD2	18	TRBJ2-6	-	TRBV7-2	TGTGCCAGCAGCCGCGGACTAGCGGGGTACTCTGGGGCCAACGTCCTGACTTTC	CASSRGLAGYSGANVLTF
-	13	TRBJ2-3	-	TRBV4-3	TGCGCCAGCAGCCAAGACCCCACAGATACGCAGTATTTT	CASSQDPTDTQYF
-	13	TRBJ1-3	-	TRBV30	TGTGCCTGGCAGGCCGAGCCTGGAAACACCATATATTTT	CAWQAEPGNTIYF
-	13	TRBJ2-7	-	TRBV6-5	TGTGCCAGCAGTGACGGGACAACCACCGAGCAGTACTTC	CASSDGTTTEQYF
TRBD2	15	TRBJ2-1	-	TRBV10-3	TGTGCCATCAGTGAGGGAAGCGGGAGGGCCCGTGAGCAGTTCTTC	CAISEGSGRAREQFF
-	16	TRBJ2-5	-	TRBV5-1	TGCGCCAGCAGCTTCTTCATGCCAGCCAACCAAGAGACCCAGTACTTC	CASSFFMPANQETQYF
TRBD1	15	TRBJ1-1	-	TRBV18	TGTGCCAGCTCACCTAGGACAGGGGGTTATACTGAAGCTTTCTTT	CASSPRTGGYTEAFF
-	18	TRBJ1-3	-	TRBV5-4	TGTGCCAGCAGCTTGAGATTGTCGCGACGGCGACCTGGAAACACCATATATTTT	CASSLRLSRRRPGNTIYF
-	12	TRBJ1-2	-	TRBV28	TGTGCCAGCAGTTTGAGCGTGTATGGCTACACCTTC	CASSLSVYGYTF
TRBD2	15	TRBJ2-2	-	TRBV28	TGTGCCAGCACTTCGGGGGGATCGGGGACCGGGGAGCTGTTTTTT	CASTSGGSGTGELFF
TRBD2	14	TRBJ2-7	-	TRBV7-8	TGTGCCAGCAGCCGACTAGCGGAATCCTACGAGCAGTACTTC	CASSRLAESYEQYF
TRBD1	17	TRBJ2-2	-	TRBV7-9	TGTGCCAACACGGGACAGGGGGCTCGCCAAGACACCGGGGAGCTGTTTTTT	CANTGQGARQDTGELFF
-	17	TRBJ2-1	-	TRBV15	TGTGCCACCAGCAGAGTTTTGACGGGAGCTTCTTCCGATGAGCAGTTCTTC	CATSRVLTGASSDEQFF
-	13	TRBJ1-1	-	TRBV7-9	TGTGCCAGCAGCTTTTCAGGGGACACTGAAGCTTTCTTT	CASSFSGDTEAFF
-	14	TRBJ2-3	-	TRBV4-1	TGCGCCAGCAGCCAACCAAGGGAAGCGGATACGCAGTATTTT	CASSQPREADTQYF
TRBD2	15	TRBJ2-7	few	TRBV7-8	TGTGCCAGCAGCTTGGGACTAGCGGGACTTGGAGAGCAGTACTTC	CASSLGLAGLGEQYF
TRBD1	14	TRBJ2-5	-	TRBV7-2	TGTGCCAGCAGCGCCACAGGGGGTAGGGAGACCCAGTACTTC	CASSATGGRETQYF
TRBD1	12	TRBJ1-1	few	TRBV29-1	TGCAGCGCACAGGGGGAGGTCACTGAAGCTTTCTTT	CSAQGEVTEAFF
TRBD1	14	TRBJ1-2	-	TRBV7-9	TGTGCCAGCAGCTTTGGGACAGGGAATTATGGCTACACCTTC	CASSFGTGNYGYTF
-	16	TRBJ2-3	-	TRBV6-5	TGTGCCAGCAGTTACTCCGGGACGGCGGTCACAGATACGCAGTATTTT	CASSYSGTAVTDTQYF
-	12	TRBJ1-5	-	TRBV30	TGTGCCTGGAGTATGGGGGATCAGCCCCAGCATTTT	CAWSMGDQPQHF
-	12	TRBJ1-1	-	TRBV6-1	TGTGCCAGTCCAGGGGCACGGACTGAAGCTTTCTTT	CASPGARTEAFF
-	15	TRBJ2-7	-	TRBV19	TGTGCCAGTAGTATAGGGCCGGGGCAGTCCTACGAGCAGTACTTC	CASSIGPGQSYEQYF
-	13	TRBJ1-2	-	TRBV7-8	TGTGCCAGCAGCTTAGGGACACCCTATGGCTACACCTTC	CASSLGTPYGYTF
-	16	TRBJ2-1	-	TRBV27	TGTGCCAGCAGTCCATTCTGGGGTTCCCGGGTCAATGAGCAGTTCTTC	CASSPFWGSRVNEQFF
-	13	TRBJ2-1	-	TRBV6-5	TGTGCCAGCAGTTACGCACCGTACAATGAGCAGTTCTTC	CASSYAPYNEQFF
TRBD1	15	TRBJ2-3	-	TRBV9	TGTGCCAGCAGCGTAGAATGGACAGGTACAGATACGCAGTATTTT	CASSVEWTGTDTQYF
TRBD1	14	TRBJ2-7	-	TRBV5-1	TGCGCCAGCAGCCTCGAACAGGGGTTTGGCGAGCAGTACTTC	CASSLEQGFGEQYF
TRBD2	14	TRBJ2-1	-	TRBV2	TGTGCCAGCAGTCTAACTAGCGGGGCTGTCGGTCAGTTCTTC	CASSLTSGAVGQFF
-	11	TRBJ2-1	-	TRBV11-2	TGTGCCAGCAGCTTGGTTCGGGAGCAGTTCTTC	CASSLVREQFF
-	12	TRBJ1-2	-	TRBV11-1	TGTGCCAGCAGCTTGGGGGACTATGGCTACACCTTC	CASSLGDYGYTF
TRBD1	13	TRBJ2-3	-	TRBV29-1	TGCAGCGTTGCGGGGACAGGGCGGGATACGCAGTATTTT	CSVAGTGRDTQYF